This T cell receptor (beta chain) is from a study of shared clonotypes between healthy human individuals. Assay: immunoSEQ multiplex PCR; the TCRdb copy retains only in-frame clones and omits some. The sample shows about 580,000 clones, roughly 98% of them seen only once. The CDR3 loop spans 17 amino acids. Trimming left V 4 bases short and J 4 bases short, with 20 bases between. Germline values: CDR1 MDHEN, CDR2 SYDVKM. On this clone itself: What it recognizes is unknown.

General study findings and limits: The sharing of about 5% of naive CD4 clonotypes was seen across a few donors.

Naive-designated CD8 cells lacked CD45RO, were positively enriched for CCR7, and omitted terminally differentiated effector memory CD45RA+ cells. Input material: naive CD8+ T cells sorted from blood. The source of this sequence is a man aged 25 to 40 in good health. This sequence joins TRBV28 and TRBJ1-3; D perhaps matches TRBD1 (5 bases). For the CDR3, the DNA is TGTGCCAGCAGTTCCCCGGCGTTTTTACGGGGCGGAAACACCATATATTTT. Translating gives CASSSPAFLRGGNTIYF.